The rows below give T cell receptor beta chains drawn from one sample of a study of blood T cells in healthy people across ages. From the 5' RACE reads, TCRdb called clonotypes with MiXCR, one entry per CDR3 protein. The table has around 670,000 distinct CDR3 sequences, less than 35% seen once. The material sequenced was blood. The receptors stem from a woman over 75 in good health. Each CDR3 is given with its conserved first and last residue. The order of the fields is J gene, D gene, clone size, CDR3 length, V gene, CDR3 DNA, CDR3 protein. The D gene is left open where the match is weak. A clone size is listed for some rows: how often the clone was seen (once, few, many), or a class if it is expanded.

TRBJ2-1 | - | many | 15 | TRBV6-5 | TGTGCCAGCAGGAACGGGGGGCTCCGAAGCAATGAGCAGTTCTTC | CASRNGGLRSNEQFF
TRBJ1-2 | - | - | 14 | TRBV7-6 | TGTGCCAGCAGCTTAGGGCGGGGGGGCCAAGGCTACACCTTC | CASSLGRGGQGYTF
TRBJ2-7 | TRBD1 | many | 14 | TRBV15 | TGTGCCACCAGCAGAGATTGGCAGGGGGCCGAGCAGTACTTC | CATSRDWQGAEQYF
TRBJ2-7 | TRBD2 | many | 15 | TRBV4-1 | TGCGCCAGCAGCCAAGTAGGCGGGGGGGCCCACGAGCAGTACTTC | CASSQVGGGAHEQYF
TRBJ2-7 | TRBD2 | - | 15 | TRBV7-8 | TGTGCCAGCAGCTTTACTAGCGGGAGTTGGGACGAGCAGTACTTC | CASSFTSGSWDEQYF
TRBJ2-1 | TRBD1 | many | 18 | TRBV20-1 | TGCAGTGCCAATTCCCAGAGACAGGGTTTCAGGACCTACAATGAGCAGTTCTTC | CSANSQRQGFRTYNEQFF
TRBJ2-3 | - | - | 18 | TRBV28 | TGTGCCAGCAGTTTTTCCCGGGGGCTGGGTTCTAGCACAGATACGCAGTATTTT | CASSFSRGLGSSTDTQYF
TRBJ1-2 | TRBD1 | few | 14 | TRBV7-2 | TGTGCCGGCAGCTCCCGACAGGGGCGGGATGGCTACACCTTC | CAGSSRQGRDGYTF
TRBJ2-2 | TRBD2 | few | 16 | TRBV5-1 | TGCGCCAGCAGCAATGGACTAGCCCTGAACACCGGGGAGCTGTTTTTT | CASSNGLALNTGELFF
TRBJ2-3 | - | - | 13 | TRBV18 | TGTGCCAGCTCACCTCCCGGGGGAGATGCGCAGTATTTT | CASSPPGGDAQYF
TRBJ2-2 | - | - | 15 | TRBV5-1 | TGCGCCAGCAGCCAACGACAGTCGAACACCGGGGAGCTGTTTTTT | CASSQRQSNTGELFF
TRBJ2-1 | TRBD2 | many | 17 | TRBV6-1 | TGTGCCAGCAGTGTCTCTAGCGGGGGGGCCTGGGGAAATGAGCAGTTCTTC | CASSVSSGGAWGNEQFF
TRBJ1-6 | TRBD1 | few | 16 | TRBV6-2/TRBV6-3 | TGTGCCAGCAGCGCGCGGGGGACAGGCAATAATTCACCCCTCCACTTT | CASSARGTGNNSPLHF
TRBJ1-1 | - | few | 14 | TRBV11-1 | TGTGCCAGCAGCTTCGAGGGGGAAAACACTGAAGCTTTCTTT | CASSFEGENTEAFF
TRBJ2-7 | TRBD2 | - | 16 | TRBV11-2 | TGTGCCAGCAGCCCCCCGGGAGGGAAAGGCGGCTACGAGCAGTACTTC | CASSPPGGKGGYEQYF
TRBJ1-5 | - | many | 14 | TRBV2 | TGTGCCAGCAGGGGGATTTATAGCAATCAGCCCCAGCATTTT | CASRGIYSNQPQHF
TRBJ2-1 | TRBD1 | many | 17 | TRBV4-2 | TGTGCCAGCAGCTCACGGACAGGGGTAGGTATGAGCAATGAGCAGTTCTTC | CASSSRTGVGMSNEQFF
TRBJ2-6 | TRBD1 | many | 16 | TRBV5-1 | TGCGCCAGCAGCAGGGCCGGGACAGGTGGGGCCAACGTCCTGACTTTC | CASSRAGTGGANVLTF
TRBJ2-3 | - | many | 13 | TRBV5-6 | TGTGCCAGCAGCTTGGGTCACACAGATACGCAGTATTTT | CASSLGHTDTQYF
TRBJ2-5 | - | - | 15 | TRBV12-3/TRBV12-4 | TGTGCCAGCAGTTTAAGTGGACGGCCCGAAGAGACCCAGTACTTC | CASSLSGRPEETQYF
TRBJ2-1 | TRBD1 | - | 14 | TRBV29-1 | TGCAGCGTCGAACGCTCGGGACAGGGCAATGAGCAGTTCTTC | CSVERSGQGNEQFF
TRBJ1-2 | - | - | 14 | TRBV6-5 | TGTGCCAGCAGCCGCCTTACAGCCGACTATGGCTACACCTTC | CASSRLTADYGYTF
TRBJ2-7 | TRBD1 | many | 15 | TRBV18 | TGTGCCAGCTCAGACCGGGACAGGGCCTCCTACGAGCAGTACTTC | CASSDRDRASYEQYF
TRBJ2-5 | TRBD1 | many | 16 | TRBV9 | TGTGCCAGCAGCGCGACCGGGACAGGGTTTGGGGAGACCCAGTACTTC | CASSATGTGFGETQYF
TRBJ2-1 | TRBD1 | many | 16 | TRBV5-1 | TGCGCCAGCAGCGCCCCGGGACAGGGGGGGGGAAATGAGCAGTTCTTC | CASSAPGQGGGNEQFF
TRBJ1-1 | TRBD1 | few | 16 | TRBV19 | TGTGCCAGTAGCCTTCCCCGGGACAGGGGGAACACTGAAGCTTTCTTT | CASSLPRDRGNTEAFF
TRBJ1-1 | TRBD1 | few | 15 | TRBV4-1 | TGCGCCAGCAGCCAAAGAGAAGGGGGCGGCACTGAAGCTTTCTTT | CASSQREGGGTEAFF
TRBJ2-1 | - | few | 14 | TRBV6-1 | TGTGCCAGCAGTGAGCGGGACCGCTACAATGAGCAGTTCTTC | CASSERDRYNEQFF
TRBJ1-2 | - | many | 15 | TRBV5-1 | TGCGCCAGCAGCTTGGGACAGCACGCTAACTATGGCTACACCTTC | CASSLGQHANYGYTF
TRBJ1-1 | TRBD1 | - | 15 | TRBV20-1 | TGCAGTGCTCCCAACTCCGGGACAGGACCCACTGAAGCTTTCTTT | CSAPNSGTGPTEAFF
TRBJ1-2 | TRBD1 | many | 11 | TRBV3-1 | TGTGCCAGCAGCTGGGACAGTGGCTACACCTTC | CASSWDSGYTF
TRBJ2-7 | TRBD1 | many | 16 | TRBV28 | TGTGCCAGCAGCCTTATAGGGGCAGGGGGCGCCCACGAGCAGTACTTC | CASSLIGAGGAHEQYF
TRBJ2-5 | TRBD2 | many | 16 | TRBV20-1 | TGCAGTGCTAGAGACAACCCCCATTCCGGGGGGGAGACCCAGTACTTC | CSARDNPHSGGETQYF
TRBJ1-4 | - | few | 16 | TRBV5-1 | TGCGCCAGCAGCTTGGACGGCGGGAGGGGAAATGAAAAACTGTTTTTT | CASSLDGGRGNEKLFF
TRBJ2-3 | - | many | 15 | TRBV7-2 | TGTGCCAGCAGCCCAGGGACGGTGAGCGCAGATACGCAGTATTTT | CASSPGTVSADTQYF
TRBJ2-1 | TRBD1 | many | 15 | TRBV29-1 | TGCAGCGTTGACGCCCCGGGACAGGGGTTGGATGAGCAGTTCTTC | CSVDAPGQGLDEQFF
TRBJ2-1 | - | - | 15 | TRBV2 | TGTGCCAGCAGTGAAACGGGACTCTTATACAATGAGCAGTTCTTC | CASSETGLLYNEQFF
TRBJ2-1 | - | many | 14 | TRBV5-1 | TGCGCCAGCAGCGAACGGGGGTACAACAATGAGCAGTTCTTC | CASSERGYNNEQFF
TRBJ1-1 | - | - | 12 | TRBV12-3/TRBV12-4 | TGTGCCAGCACCGAGGCCCCTTTAGAAGCTTTCTTT | CASTEAPLEAFF
TRBJ2-3 | - | many | 12 | TRBV6-6 | TGTGCCAGCAGCCTCAGCTCAGATACGCAGTATTTT | CASSLSSDTQYF
TRBJ1-6 | - | many | 15 | TRBV7-2 | TGTGCCAGCAGCTTAGATTCAGGGGAAAATTCACCCCTCCACTTT | CASSLDSGENSPLHF
TRBJ1-1 | - | few | 13 | TRBV29-1 | TGCAGCGTTGTGACAGTTATGAACACTGAAGCTTTCTTT | CSVVTVMNTEAFF
TRBJ2-7 | - | many | 14 | TRBV5-1 | TGCGCCAGCAAAATCCGGGACGGGAACTACGAGCAGTACTTC | CASKIRDGNYEQYF
TRBJ1-6 | - | - | 17 | TRBV30 | TGTGCCTGGAGTATAGACCGCGCGGGGAGGGGAAATTCACCCCTCCACTTT | CAWSIDRAGRGNSPLHF
TRBJ2-5 | - | - | 14 | TRBV5-4 | TGTGCCAGCAGCCTAAGGACAGATCAAGAGACCCAGTACTTC | CASSLRTDQETQYF
TRBJ1-1 | - | many | 13 | TRBV7-2 | TGTGCCACCAGCGAGCTCGGGAACACTGAAGCTTTCTTT | CATSELGNTEAFF
TRBJ2-3 | TRBD1 | few | 15 | TRBV11-2 | TGTGCCAGCAGCTTACGGGACAGTCGCACAGATACGCAGTATTTT | CASSLRDSRTDTQYF
TRBJ2-1 | - | - | 14 | TRBV7-7 | TGTGCTAGCAGCTACGGGACGAGGGGAGAGACCCAGTTCTTC | CASSYGTRGETQFF
TRBJ2-1 | TRBD1 | many | 15 | TRBV5-5 | TGTGCCAGCAGCTTGACTGGGACAGCCTACAATGAGCAGTTCTTC | CASSLTGTAYNEQFF
TRBJ2-3 | TRBD2 | few | 16 | TRBV6-1 | TGTGCCAGCACTCTGACTAGCGGGCTAAGCACAGATACGCAGTATTTT | CASTLTSGLSTDTQYF
TRBJ2-3 | TRBD1 | many | 11 | TRBV29-1 | TGCAGCGTTGATAGACAGGGGCTAGTGTATTTT | CSVDRQGLVYF
TRBJ2-2 | - | many | 12 | TRBV7-2 | TGTGCCAGCAGCTTAATTCCCGGGGAGCTGTTTTTT | CASSLIPGELFF
TRBJ1-2 | - | - | 16 | TRBV4-2 | TGTGCCAGCAGCCAAGATAGCGGACATAACCCATATGGCTACACCTTC | CASSQDSGHNPYGYTF
TRBJ2-1 | - | - | 14 | TRBV29-1 | TGCAGCGTTGGGCGCCAGCCAAGCTACAATGAGCAGTTCTTC | CSVGRQPSYNEQFF
TRBJ2-7 | TRBD1 | - | 14 | TRBV2 | TGTGCCAGCAGTTACCCGTTTCAGGGGGATGAGCAGTACTTC | CASSYPFQGDEQYF
TRBJ1-4 | TRBD1 | few | 12 | TRBV20-1 | TGCAGTGCTAGACCGGACAGGGAAAAACTGTTTTTT | CSARPDREKLFF
TRBJ2-7 | - | many | 15 | TRBV5-1 | TGCGCCAGCAGCTTGATCGGGGGTCCCTCCTACGAGCAGTACTTC | CASSLIGGPSYEQYF
TRBJ2-3 | TRBD2 | many | 16 | TRBV7-2 | TGTGCCAGCAGCGGCGGACTAGCGGGGGGGCCGAATACGCAGTATTTT | CASSGGLAGGPNTQYF
TRBJ1-1 | - | many | 14 | TRBV7-9 | TGTGCCAGCAGCTCTAATCAGGGGAACACTGAAGCTTTCTTT | CASSSNQGNTEAFF